One T cell receptor (beta chain) is described in this entry. These data come from a study of blood T cell repertoires in COVID-19. Study details: Sites across the United States, Italy and Spain contributed samples from acute and convalescent COVID-19. The analysed material was cDNA or gDNA that came from T cells, B-cell-depleted T cells, or PBMCs.

Trimming cost V 3 bases and J 7 bases; bases outside gene matches: 8. From germline, CDR1 is SGHTS and CDR2 YDEGEE. CDR3 length equals 14 residues. In the original analysis: The authors estimated nucleated cell counts from reference gene primer amplification. Assay used: immunoSEQ multiplex PCR; TCRdb lists only in-frame clones, some missing. V, J and clone size reflect that table, while D and trimming were determined from the DNA. The sample holds 200,000 to 300,000 clones; 75% to 85% are singletons and the top ten take 4.7%. Sequencing was carried out using peripheral blood. The chain couples TRBV5-8 to TRBJ1-2; 8 bases agree with TRBD1. The source of this sequence is a woman aged 70-85 years with acute or convalescent COVID-19. CDR3: CASSYRTGRGGYTF. As DNA, the CDR3 is TGTGCCAGCAGCTATAGGACAGGGAGGGGTGGCTACACCTTC.